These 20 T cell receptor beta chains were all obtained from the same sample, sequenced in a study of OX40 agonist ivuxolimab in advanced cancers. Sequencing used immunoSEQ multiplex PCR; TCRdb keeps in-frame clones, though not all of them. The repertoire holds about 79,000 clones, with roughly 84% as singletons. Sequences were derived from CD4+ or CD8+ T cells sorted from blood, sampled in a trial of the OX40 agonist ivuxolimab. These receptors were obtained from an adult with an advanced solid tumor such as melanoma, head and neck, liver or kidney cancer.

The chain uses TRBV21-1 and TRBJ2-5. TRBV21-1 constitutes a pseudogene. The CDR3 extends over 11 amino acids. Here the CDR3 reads CASSTRETQYF. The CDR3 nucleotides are TGTGCCAGCAGCACAAGAGAGACCCAGTACTTC.

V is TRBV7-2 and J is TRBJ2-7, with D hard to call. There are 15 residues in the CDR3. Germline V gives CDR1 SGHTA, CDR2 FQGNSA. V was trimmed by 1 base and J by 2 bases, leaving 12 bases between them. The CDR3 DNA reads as TGTGCCAGCAGCTTAGGCCACCCGAAAACCTACGAGCAGTACTTC. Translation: CASSLGHPKTYEQYF.

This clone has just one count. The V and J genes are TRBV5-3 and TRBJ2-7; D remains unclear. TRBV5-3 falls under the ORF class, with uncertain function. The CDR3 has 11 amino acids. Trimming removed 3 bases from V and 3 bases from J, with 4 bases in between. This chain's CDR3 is CARSWGYEQYF. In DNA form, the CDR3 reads TGTGCCAGAAGCTGGGGCTACGAGCAGTACTTC.

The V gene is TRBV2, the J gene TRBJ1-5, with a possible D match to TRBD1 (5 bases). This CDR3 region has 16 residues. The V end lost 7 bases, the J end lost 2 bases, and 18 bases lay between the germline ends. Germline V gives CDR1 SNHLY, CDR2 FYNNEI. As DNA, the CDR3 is TGTGCCAGCAACCCAGGGATGGGCCGGGGCAATCAGCCCCAGCATTTT. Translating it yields CASNPGMGRGNQPQHF.

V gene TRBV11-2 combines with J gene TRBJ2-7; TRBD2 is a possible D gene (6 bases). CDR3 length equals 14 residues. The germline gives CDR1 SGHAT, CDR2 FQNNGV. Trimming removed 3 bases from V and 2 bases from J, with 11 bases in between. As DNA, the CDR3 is TGTGCCAGCAGCTTGGGCGGGACCCCCTACGAGCAGTACTTC. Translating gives CASSLGGTPYEQYF.

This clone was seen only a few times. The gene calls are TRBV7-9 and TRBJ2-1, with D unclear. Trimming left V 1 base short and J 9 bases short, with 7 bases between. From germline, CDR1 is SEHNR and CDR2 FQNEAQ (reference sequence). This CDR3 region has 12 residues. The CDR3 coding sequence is TGTGCCAGCAGCTTAGGTCTGGGTGAGCAGTTCTTC. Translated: CASSLGLGEQFF.

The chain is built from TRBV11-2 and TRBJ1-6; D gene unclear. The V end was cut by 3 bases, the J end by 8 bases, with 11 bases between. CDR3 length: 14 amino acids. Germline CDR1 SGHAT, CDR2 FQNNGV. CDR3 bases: TGTGCCAGCAGCTTTGCTGCCAGCGATTCACCCCTCCACTTT. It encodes CASSFAASDSPLHF.

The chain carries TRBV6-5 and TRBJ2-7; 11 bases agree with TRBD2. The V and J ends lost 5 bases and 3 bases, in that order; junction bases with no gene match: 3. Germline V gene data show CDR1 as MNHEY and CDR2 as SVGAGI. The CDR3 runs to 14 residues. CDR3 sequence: CASSTSGSIYEQYF. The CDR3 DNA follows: TGTGCCAGCAGTACTAGCGGGAGTATCTACGAGCAGTACTTC.

CDR3: CAWGGADNEQFF. The DNA for the CDR3 is TGTGCCTGGGGAGGGGCGGACAATGAGCAGTTCTTC. The V call is TRBV30, the J call TRBJ2-1; D possibly corresponds to TRBD2 (6 bases). CDR3 length equals 12 residues. Germline V gives CDR1 GTSNPN, CDR2 SVGIG (reference sequence). Trimming left V 5 bases short and J 5 bases short, with 10 bases between.

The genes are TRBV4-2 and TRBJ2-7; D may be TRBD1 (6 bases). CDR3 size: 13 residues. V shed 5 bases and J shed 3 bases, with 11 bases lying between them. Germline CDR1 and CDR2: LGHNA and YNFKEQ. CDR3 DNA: TGTGCCAGCAGCTTGTGGGGGCTCTACGAGCAGTACTTC. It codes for CASSLWGLYEQYF.

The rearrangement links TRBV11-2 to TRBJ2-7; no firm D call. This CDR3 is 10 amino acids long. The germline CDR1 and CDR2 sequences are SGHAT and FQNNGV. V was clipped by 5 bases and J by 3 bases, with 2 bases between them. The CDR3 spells CASSDYEQYF. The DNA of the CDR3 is TGTGCCAGCAGCGACTACGAGCAGTACTTC.

CDR3 nucleotides: TGTGCCAGCAGTTACGGTAGCGGGAGGGGGGAGCAGTTCTTC. Translated: CASSYGSGRGEQFF. The chain couples TRBV6-5 to TRBJ2-1; 11 bases match TRBD2. Germline V gene lookup returns CDR1 MNHEY and CDR2 SVGAGI. This CDR3 has 14 residues. The V and J ends lost 2 bases and 10 bases, in that order; junction bases with no gene match: 4.

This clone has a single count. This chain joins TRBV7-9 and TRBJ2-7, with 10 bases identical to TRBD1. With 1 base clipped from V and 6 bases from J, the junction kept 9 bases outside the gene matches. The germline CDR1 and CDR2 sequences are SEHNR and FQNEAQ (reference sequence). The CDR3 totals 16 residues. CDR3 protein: CASSLGHGTGVSEQYF. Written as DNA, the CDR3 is TGTGCCAGCAGCTTAGGACACGGGACAGGGGTCAGCGAGCAGTACTTC.

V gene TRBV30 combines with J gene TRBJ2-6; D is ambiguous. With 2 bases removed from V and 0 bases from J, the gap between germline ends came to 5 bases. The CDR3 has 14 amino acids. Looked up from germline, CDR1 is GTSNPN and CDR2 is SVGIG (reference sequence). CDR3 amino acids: CAWSSNSGANVLTF. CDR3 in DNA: TGTGCCTGGAGTTCGAACTCTGGGGCCAACGTCCTGACTTTC.

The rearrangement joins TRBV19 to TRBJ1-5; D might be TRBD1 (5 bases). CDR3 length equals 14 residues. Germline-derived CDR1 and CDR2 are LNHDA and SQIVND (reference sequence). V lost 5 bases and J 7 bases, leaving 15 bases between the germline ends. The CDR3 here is CASSLLRGEQPQHF. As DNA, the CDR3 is TGTGCCAGTAGTCTCCTTAGAGGGGAGCAGCCCCAGCATTTT.

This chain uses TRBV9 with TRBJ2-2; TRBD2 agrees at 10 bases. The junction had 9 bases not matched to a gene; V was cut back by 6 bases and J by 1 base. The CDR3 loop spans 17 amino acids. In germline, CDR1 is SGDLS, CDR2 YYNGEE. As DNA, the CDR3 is TGTGCCAGCAACCCTAGCGGGAGATATAAGAACACCGGGGAGCTGTTTTTT. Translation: CASNPSGRYKNTGELFF.

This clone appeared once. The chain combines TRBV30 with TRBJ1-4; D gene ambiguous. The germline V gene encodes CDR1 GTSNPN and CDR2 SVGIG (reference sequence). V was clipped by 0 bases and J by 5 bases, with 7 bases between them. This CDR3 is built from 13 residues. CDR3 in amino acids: CAWSVQENEKLFF. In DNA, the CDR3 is TGTGCCTGGAGTGTGCAGGAAAATGAAAAACTGTTTTTT.

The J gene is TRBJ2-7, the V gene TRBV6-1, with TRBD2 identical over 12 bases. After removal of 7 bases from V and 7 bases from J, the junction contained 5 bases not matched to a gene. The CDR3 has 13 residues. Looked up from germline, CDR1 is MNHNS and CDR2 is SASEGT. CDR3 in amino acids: CASTSGRAEEQYF. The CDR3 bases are TGTGCCAGCACTAGCGGGAGGGCGGAGGAGCAGTACTTC.

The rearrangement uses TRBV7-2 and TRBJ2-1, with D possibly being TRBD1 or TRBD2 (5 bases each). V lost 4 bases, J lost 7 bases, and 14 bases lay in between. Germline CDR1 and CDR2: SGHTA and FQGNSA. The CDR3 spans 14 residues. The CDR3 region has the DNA TGTGCCAGCAGCTCCCAGCTCGAGGGGAATGAGCAGTTCTTC. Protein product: CASSSQLEGNEQFF.

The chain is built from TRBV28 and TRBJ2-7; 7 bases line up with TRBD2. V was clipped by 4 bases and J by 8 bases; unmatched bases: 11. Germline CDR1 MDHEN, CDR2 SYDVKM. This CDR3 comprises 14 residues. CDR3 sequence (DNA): TGTGCCAGCAGTTCCCCCGGGAGGCCCCCTCAGCAGTACTTC. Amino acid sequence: CASSSPGRPPQQYF. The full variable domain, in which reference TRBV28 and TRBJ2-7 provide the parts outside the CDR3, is DVKVTQSSRYLVKRTGEKVFLECVQDMDHENMFWYRQDPGLGLRLIYFSYDVKMKEKGDIPEGYSVSREKKERFSLILESASTNQTSMYLCASSSPGRPPQQYFGPGTRLTVT.